These 20 T cell receptor beta chains came from one sample sequenced in a study of tumor-infiltrating lymphocytes in localized non-small cell lung cancer. Only in-frame clones appear in the TCRdb table, and some are missing; sequencing was by immunoSEQ multiplex PCR. The sample lists 7,000 to 8,000 clones, around 60% occurring once. Sequencing was carried out using lung tumor tissue. The origin of the receptors is a human donor with non-small cell lung cancer.

The CDR3 DNA reads as TGTGCCAGCAGTTTGTGGACAGGGCCCTACGAGCAGTACTTC. This encodes CASSLWTGPYEQYF. V is TRBV27 and J is TRBJ2-7, with 8 bases aligning to TRBD1. The CDR3 covers 14 residues. Looked up from germline, CDR1 is MNHEY and CDR2 is SMNVEV (reference sequence). V lost 3 bases to trimming and J lost 2 bases; unmatched junction nucleotides: 3.

The chain links TRBV7-9 to TRBJ2-2; D unclear. Trimming pared 2 bases from V and 6 bases from J, leaving 7 bases between. Germline values: CDR1 SEHNR, CDR2 FQNEAQ (reference sequence). The CDR3 has 13 amino acids. The CDR3, as DNA: TGTGCCAGCAGCTTACCGGTGCCCGGGGAGCTGTTTTTT. This sequence encodes CASSLPVPGELFF.

The chain has TRBV4-1 and TRBJ2-1, with a possible D match to TRBD2 (5 bases). The CDR3 extends over 16 amino acids. In germline, CDR1 is MGHRA, CDR2 YSYEKL. V lost 3 bases, J lost 2 bases, and 14 bases lay in between. The CDR3 reads CASSQDSRVTYNEQFF. Written as DNA, the CDR3 is TGCGCCAGCAGCCAGGACTCGAGAGTCACCTACAATGAGCAGTTCTTC.

The gene calls are TRBV5-5 and TRBJ2-1; 7 nucleotides align to TRBD2. J was trimmed by 4 bases and V by 3 bases; bases with no gene match: 7. Germline V gene lookup returns CDR1 SGHKS and CDR2 YYEKEE (reference sequence). This CDR3 region has 15 residues. In nucleotides, the CDR3 is TGTGCCAGCAGCTCCCGGGACTACCAATACAATGAGCAGTTCTTC. Translating gives CASSSRDYQYNEQFF. Looking up the rest from reference TRBV5-5 and TRBJ2-1 gives the full variable domain: DAGVTQSPTHLIKTRGQQVTLRCSPISGHKSVSWYQQVLGQGPQFIFQYYEKEERGRGNFPDRFSARQFPNYSSELNVNALLLGDSALYLCASSSRDYQYNEQFFGPGTRLTVL.

The chain employs TRBV6-5 and TRBJ2-7; D not resolved. Germline values: CDR1 MNHEY, CDR2 SVGAGI. CDR3 length: 15 amino acids. V lost 4 bases and J 2 bases, leaving 15 bases between the germline ends. The CDR3 DNA follows: TGTGCCAGCAGTTTATACCTGGACGGACCCTACGAGCAGTACTTC. Translated: CASSLYLDGPYEQYF.

This clone occurred once. The chain links TRBV28 to TRBJ2-2; TRBD1 agrees at 7 bases. With V trimmed by 6 bases and J by 1 base, 11 bases remained unmatched. Germline lookup yields CDR1 MDHEN and CDR2 SYDVKM. The CDR3 is 17 residues long. Written as DNA, the CDR3 is TGTGCCAGCAGAAGCGACAGGGTAAATAGGAACACCGGGGAGCTGTTTTTT. It is translated as CASRSDRVNRNTGELFF.

This clone has only one observation. The chain couples TRBV7-8 to TRBJ2-5, with a possible D match to TRBD2 (5 bases). V lost 5 bases to trimming and J lost 5 bases, with 24 bases between them. The CDR3 spans 17 residues. The germline gives CDR1 SGHVS, CDR2 FQNEAQ. CDR3 amino acids: CASSPNLRPGRVETQYF. The DNA for the CDR3 is TGTGCCAGCAGCCCAAATCTTAGGCCGGGAAGAGTGGAGACCCAGTACTTC. Filled out from reference TRBV7-8 and TRBJ2-5, the complete variable domain reads GAGVSQSPRYKVAKRGQDVALRCDPISGHVSLFWYQQALGQGPEFLTYFQNEAQLDKSGLPSDRFFAERPEGSVSTLKIQRTQQEDSAVYLCASSPNLRPGRVETQYFGPGTRLLVL.

The chain is built from TRBV5-8 and TRBJ2-1; D possibly corresponds to TRBD1 (5 bases). Germline V gene lookup returns CDR1 SGHTS and CDR2 YDEGEE. V was pared by 0 bases and J by 6 bases, with 13 bases between. The CDR3 is made up of 15 amino acids. The CDR3 coding sequence is TGTGCCAGCAGCTTGGGCGGCCAGGGCTCCAATGAGCAGTTCTTC. This codes for CASSLGGQGSNEQFF.

The genes are TRBV4-1 and TRBJ1-3, with D perhaps TRBD1 (5 bases). This CDR3 contains 20 residues. V lost 0 bases and J 7 bases, leaving 28 bases between the germline ends. CDR1 MGHRA and CDR2 YSYEKL come from the germline V gene. The DNA of the CDR3 is TGCGCCAGCAGCCAAGACATGGTGAGCAGGGTTGGTAATGTCGGGAACACCATATATTTT. This gives the protein CASSQDMVSRVGNVGNTIYF.

The chain links TRBV30 to TRBJ2-7; D is possibly TRBD1 or TRBD2 (5 bases each). The germline CDR1 and CDR2 sequences are GTSNPN and SVGIG (reference sequence). Trimming stripped 1 base from V and 8 bases from J, with 21 bases between. The CDR3 has 15 residues. This CDR3 is CAWSGHRDGSYKQYF. In DNA form, the CDR3 reads TGTGCCTGGAGTGGACACCGGGACGGCTCGTATAAGCAGTACTTC.

This clone was counted only a few times. The chain links TRBV2 to TRBJ1-5, with 8 positions matching TRBD1. The trim removed 5 bases at V and 6 bases at J, leaving 3 bases unmatched. Germline values: CDR1 SNHLY, CDR2 FYNNEI. The CDR3 is 13 amino acids. The CDR3 spells CASSRTGSQPQHF. The CDR3 bases are TGTGCCAGCAGTAGGACAGGGAGTCAGCCCCAGCATTTT.

The chain is built from TRBV7-2 and TRBJ2-7, with a tentative D call TRBD2 (7 bases). Per the germline V gene, CDR1 is SGHTA and CDR2 is FQGNSA. This CDR3 spans 15 amino acids. V dropped 0 bases and J dropped 2 bases, with 11 bases sitting between them. The CDR3: CASSLAGGPTYEQYF. In DNA, the CDR3 is TGTGCCAGCAGCTTAGCGGGGGGGCCGACCTACGAGCAGTACTTC.

The J gene is TRBJ1-5, the V gene TRBV6-1, with D unresolved. The CDR3 consists of 17 residues. Germline V CDR1 and CDR2: MNHNS, SASEGT. V was clipped by 1 base and J by 1 base, with 14 bases between them. The CDR3 nucleotides are TGTGCCAGCAGTGAAGGAGGGTTAGGAATCAGCAATCAGCCCCAGCATTTT. It codes for CASSEGGLGISNQPQHF.

This chain joins TRBV11-2 and TRBJ2-1, with 7 bases that match TRBD2. The CDR3 covers 15 residues. The V and J ends lost 1 base and 0 bases, in that order; junction bases with no gene match: 0. Germline values: CDR1 SGHAT, CDR2 FQNNGV. The CDR3 DNA sequence: TGTGCCAGCAGCTTAGCGGGGGGCTCCTACAATGAGCAGTTCTTC. Residues: CASSLAGGSYNEQFF.

By its share, this clone is medium-sized. The chain recombines TRBV11-2 with TRBJ2-1; D not resolved. The CDR3 has 14 residues. Trimming took off 3 bases at V and 7 bases at J, with 13 bases between the two ends. Germline V gives CDR1 SGHAT, CDR2 FQNNGV. This CDR3 reads CASSFPMAKNEQFF. The CDR3 DNA reads as TGTGCCAGCAGCTTCCCGATGGCCAAGAATGAGCAGTTCTTC.

The chain couples TRBV7-8 to TRBJ2-5, with TRBD2 matching 13 bases. Germline V gene sequence: CDR1 SGHVS, CDR2 FQNEAQ. This CDR3 comprises 17 residues. V shed 5 bases and J 1 base; nucleotides not matched to a gene: 7. For the CDR3, the DNA is TGTGCCAGCAGCCTCCCACTAGCGGGGGGGCGCCAAGAGACCCAGTACTTC. Translation gives CASSLPLAGGRQETQYF.

The chain joins TRBV27 to TRBJ2-5; 8 bases agree with TRBD1. V lost 6 bases and J lost 5; bases outside the gene matches: 11. The CDR3 covers 15 residues. Germline CDR1 is MNHEY and CDR2 is SMNVEV (reference sequence). The chain's CDR3 is CASRIRTTGVETQYF. For the CDR3, the DNA is TGTGCCAGCAGAATCAGAACGACAGGGGTGGAGACCCAGTACTTC.

This clone has more than one count but fewer than ten. The chain has TRBV6-5 and TRBJ2-7; D perhaps matches TRBD2 (6 bases). Germline-derived CDR1 and CDR2 are MNHEY and SVGAGI. The CDR3 contains 15 residues. Trimming removed 8 bases at V and 1 base at J, with 18 bases between. The CDR3 DNA reads as TGTGCCAGCCGCCCCCCCGGGACTTTGTCCTACGAGCAGTACTTC. Translation gives CASRPPGTLSYEQYF.

This clone was detected only a few times. The chain joins TRBV5-5 to TRBJ2-2, with TRBD1 identical over 11 bases. The CDR3 totals 16 residues. Germline lookup yields CDR1 SGHKS and CDR2 YYEKEE (reference sequence). The J segment lost 3 bases and the V segment lost 3 bases, leaving 4 bases of the junction unmatched. CDR3 region: CASSYWGQGDTGELFF. The CDR3 DNA follows: TGTGCCAGCAGCTATTGGGGACAGGGGGACACCGGGGAGCTGTTTTTT.

This chain links TRBV11-2 with TRBJ1-2; TRBD1 aligns across 8 bases. This CDR3 contains 14 residues. The J segment lost 6 bases and the V segment lost 7 bases, leaving 10 bases of the junction unmatched. Germline CDR1 SGHAT, CDR2 FQNNGV. The chain's CDR3 is CASNQTGTGHGYTF. The CDR3 nucleotides read TGTGCCAGCAACCAAACCGGGACAGGTCATGGCTACACCTTC.